The 7 T cell receptor beta chains below were found in one sample sequenced in a study of cytomegalovirus exposure and HLA in healthy donors. The PCR contained 60 Vbeta and 13 Jbeta primers. Libraries were prepared by immunoSEQ multiplex PCR; TCRdb keeps only in-frame clonotypes and omits some of them. The sample holds 55,000 to 85,000 clones. The sample consisted of PBMCs. These receptors were collected from a female donor in good health and CMV-seropositive.

V gene TRBV10-3 combines with J gene TRBJ1-3; maybe TRBD1 (6 bases). CDR1 is ENHRY, CDR2 SYGVKD, per germline. This CDR3 has 13 amino acids. V lost 7 bases and J 2 bases, leaving 9 bases between the germline ends. The CDR3 reads CAINRDTGNTIYF. DNA of the CDR3: TGTGCCATCAACCGGGACACTGGAAACACCATATATTTT.

This chain uses TRBV28 with TRBJ1-5; 9 positions agree with TRBD1. V trimming: 6 bases; J trimming: 6 bases; junction bases outside the gene matches: 6. The CDR3 is 14 amino acids. The germline V gene has CDR1 MDHEN and CDR2 SYDVKM. CDR3: CASSSRQGGQPQHF. CDR3 nucleotide sequence: TGTGCCAGCAGCTCTAGACAGGGGGGTCAGCCCCAGCATTTT.

The chain joins TRBV5-6 to TRBJ2-5; tentatively, D is TRBD1 (6 bases). The end of the DNA fits TRBJ2-7 better, so the J call may be wrong. Looked up from germline, CDR1 is SGHDT and CDR2 is YYEEEE. The CDR3 totals 12 residues. The DNA for the CDR3 is TGTGCCAGCAGCCATACAGGGTACGAGCAGTACTTC. Protein sequence: CASSHTGYEQYF.

This chain links TRBV9 with TRBJ1-4; D not certain. Germline lookup yields CDR1 SGDLS and CDR2 YYNGEE. V gave up 0 bases and J gave up 8 bases, with 8 bases separating them. The CDR3 runs to 13 residues. CDR3 in DNA: TGTGCCAGCAGCGTAGGAGTGAGGGAAAAACTGTTTTTT. As protein: CASSVGVREKLFF.

V is TRBV18 and J is TRBJ2-7; 7 bases line up with TRBD1. Unmatched junction bases numbered 5, after V lost 3 bases and J lost 6 bases. Germline lookup yields CDR1 KGHSH and CDR2 LQKENI. This CDR3 has 13 amino acids. As DNA, the CDR3 is TGTGCCAGCTCACCGACAGGGCAGGGCGAGCAGTACTTC. Translation: CASSPTGQGEQYF.

The chain uses TRBV18 and TRBJ2-7; D is possibly TRBD2 (5 bases). The CDR3 is made up of 16 amino acids. Germline CDR1 KGHSH, CDR2 LQKENI. The germline V and J ends were trimmed by 3 bases and 1 base, with 16 bases remaining between them. The CDR3 DNA follows: TGTGCCAGCTCACCTAATCTGGGAGCAAGGTCCTACGAGCAGTACTTC. It specifies CASSPNLGARSYEQYF. Based on the CDR3 plus reference TRBV18 and TRBJ2-7, the full variable domain is NAGVMQNPRHLVRRRGQEARLRCSPMKGHSHVYWYRQLPEEGLKFMVYLQKENIIDESGMPKERFSAEFPKEGPSILRIQQVVRGDSAAYFCASSPNLGARSYEQYFGPGTRLTVT.

V gene TRBV5-1 combines with J gene TRBJ2-7; 8 nucleotides line up with TRBD2. The CDR3 consists of 15 residues. J was trimmed by 6 bases and V by 4 bases; bases with no gene match: 12. Germline lookup yields CDR1 SGHRS and CDR2 YFSETQ. CDR3 DNA sequence: TGCGCCAGCAGCCGTAGCGGGACTAATCTGGGCGAGCAGTACTTC. It specifies CASSRSGTNLGEQYF.